This is a list of T cell receptor beta chains from one sample in a study of T cell responses to AZD1222 COVID-19 vaccine. Assay used: immunoSEQ multiplex PCR; TCRdb lists only in-frame clones, some missing. Of about 150,000 clones in the sample, roughly nine tenths were seen once. The source material was peripheral blood, sampled on day 0 of AZD1222 vaccination. These receptor sequences come from an adult in good health. Both conserved end residues are part of each CDR3. The D gene is left open where the match is weak. Clone sizes are given selectively: once, few, many, or a class where the clone is expanded.

TRBJ2-2 | NA | TRBV6-1 | TRBD1 | CASSDYPGQGGPNTGELFF | TGTGCCAGCAGTGACTACCCGGGACAGGGTGGCCCGAACACCGGGGAGCTGTTTTTT
TRBJ1-2 | NA | TRBV14 | NA | CASSQGAGGQDGYTF | TGTGCCAGCAGCCAAGGGGCAGGAGGACAAGATGGCTACACCTTC
TRBJ1-6 | NA | TRBV3-1/TRBV3-2 | NA | CASSQIQESYNSPLHF | TGTGCCAGCAGCCAAATACAGGAATCGTATAATTCACCCCTCCACTTT
TRBJ2-5 | NA | TRBV7-8 | NA | CASSSGRAPGETQYF | TGTGCCAGCAGCTCGGGCAGGGCGCCGGGAGAGACCCAGTACTTC
TRBJ2-1 | few | TRBV4-1 | NA | CASSQESGDDEQFF | TGCGCCAGCAGCCAAGAGTCTGGAGACGATGAGCAGTTCTTC
TRBJ2-3 | NA | TRBV15 | TRBD2 | CATGQRGVDTQYF | TGTGCCACCGGACAGCGGGGGGTCGATACGCAGTATTTT
TRBJ1-1 | NA | TRBV12-5 | NA | CASVLGGPQNTEAFF | TGTGCTAGTGTTTTGGGCGGACCACAGAACACTGAAGCTTTCTTT
TRBJ2-5 | NA | TRBV9 | NA | CASGAAQLETQYF | TGTGCCAGCGGTGCAGCCCAATTGGAGACCCAGTACTTC
TRBJ2-1 | once | TRBV29-1 | NA | CSVLPVGKDNEQFF | TGCAGCGTGCTCCCCGTTGGCAAAGACAATGAGCAGTTCTTC
TRBJ2-1 | NA | TRBV11-2 | TRBD2 | CASSPTSGGAWNEQFF | TGTGCCAGCAGCCCGACTAGCGGGGGGGCCTGGAATGAGCAGTTCTTC
TRBJ2-7 | few | TRBV7-9 | TRBD1 | CASSPGQGSATYEQYF | TGTGCCAGCAGCCCGGGACAGGGCAGCGCTACCTACGAGCAGTACTTC
TRBJ2-3 | once | TRBV18 | TRBD1 | CASSRQGGVTDTQYF | TGTGCCAGCTCCCGACAGGGGGGAGTGACAGATACGCAGTATTTT
TRBJ1-1 | NA | TRBV7-9 | NA | CASSLAGRRGTEAFF | TGTGCCAGCAGCCTGGCCGGCAGGAGGGGCACTGAAGCTTTCTTT
TRBJ2-5 | NA | TRBV28 | TRBD1 | CASRVGQEETQYF | TGTGCCAGCAGAGTGGGACAGGAAGAGACCCAGTACTTC
TRBJ1-1 | NA | TRBV5-1 | NA | CASSLGTEAEAFF | TGCGCCAGCAGCTTGGGTACAGAGGCTGAAGCTTTCTTT
TRBJ1-4 | NA | TRBV2 | NA | CASEGGGTGEKLFF | TGTGCCTCCGAAGGGGGGGGGACGGGAGAAAAACTGTTTTTT